This T cell receptor (beta chain) stems from a study of CD8 T cells in Susac syndrome. Reverse transcription of roughly 0.5 to 1 ug RNA was carried out with random hexamers. TCRdb processed the immunoSEQ multiplex PCR reads anew with MiXCR; each CDR3 protein has one entry. The sample holds around 130,000 distinct CDR3 sequences, 90% to 95% seen once. This clonotype was found once. The V end was cut by 5 bases, the J end by 5 bases, with 10 bases between. CDR3 length: 13 residues. Germline CDR1 SGHTA, CDR2 FQGTGA. Sequencing used CD4+ T cells from PBMCs. The chain links TRBV7-3 to TRBJ2-1, with D unresolved. The source of this sequence is a human donor with multiple sclerosis. The CDR3 bases are TGTGCCAGCAGCCCCACCAGAGACAATGAGCAGTTCTTC. It translates to CASSPTRDNEQFF.